The 21 T cell receptor beta chains below were found in one sample sequenced in a study of CD8+ T cells in alopecia areata listed by TCRdb under 2018. Receptors were amplified or captured by the immunoSEQ multiplex PCR assay. RNA was extracted from all samples and reverse transcribed into cDNA as template for TCR sequencing. The clones in this table, taken by TCRdb from immuneACCESS, are in-frame only. Not every clone is retained; where verified, under half of the shortfall comes from an unresolved V gene, and the cause of the rest is unknown. Within this sample are approximately 160,000 clones, with roughly 60% of them counted one time only. The ten largest clones add up to approximately 15% of the sample. The intended sense of this specimen's time point label: about 25 weeks on oral tofacitinib. The treatment or condition label, read with the paper, signifies: oral pan-JAK inhibitor, 5-10 mg twice daily.

The sample consisted of CD4+ T cells sorted from blood, taken at week 24, from a patient treated with tofacitinib. All receptors derive from a human donor with alopecia areata.

The chain has TRBV4-2 and TRBJ2-1; 16 bases match TRBD2. This CDR3 comprises 18 residues. V lost 0 bases and J lost 7; bases outside the gene matches: 6. CDR1 is LGHNA, CDR2 YNFKEQ, per germline. The DNA of the CDR3 is TGTGCCAGCAGCCAAGATGGGACTAGCGGGGGGGCCGTAAATGAGCAGTTCTTC. Translated: CASSQDGTSGGAVNEQFF.

The chain employs TRBV29-1 and TRBJ2-5; the match to TRBD2 covers 14 bases. Germline V gene sequence: CDR1 SQVTM, CDR2 ANQGSEA. This CDR3 has 15 amino acids. V gave up 7 bases and J gave up 4 bases; unmatched junction bases: 8. The CDR3 DNA follows: TGCAGCGCCAGCGGGACTAGCGGGGGTCCAGAGACCCAGTACTTC. Residues: CSASGTSGGPETQYF.

A single count supports this clone. The chain employs TRBV7-6 and TRBJ2-3; 9 nucleotides line up with TRBD2. Looked up from germline, CDR1 is SGHVS and CDR2 is FNYEAQ. The CDR3 contains 16 residues. The V gene end was trimmed by 6 bases and the J gene end by 6 bases; junction bases not matched to a gene: 13. Here the CDR3 reads CASSTLPSGGRDTQYF. The DNA for the CDR3 is TGTGCCAGCAGTACCTTGCCAAGCGGGGGGCGGGATACGCAGTATTTT. The whole variable domain, filled in from reference TRBV7-6 and TRBJ2-3, reads GAGVSQSPRYKVTKRGQDVALRCDPISGHVSLYWYRQALGQGPEFLTYFNYEAQQDKSGLPNDRFSAERPEGSISTLTIQRTEQRDSAMYRCASSTLPSGGRDTQYFGPGTRLTVL.

The table lists this clone with a few counts. This chain links TRBV29-1 with TRBJ2-7; D is unclear. In germline, CDR1 is SQVTM, CDR2 ANQGSEA. Trimming took off 7 bases at V and 3 bases at J, with 10 bases between the two ends. The CDR3 covers 11 residues. The CDR3 sequence: CSGTIFYEQYF. DNA for the CDR3: TGCAGCGGTACGATATTCTACGAGCAGTACTTC.

This rearrangement joins TRBV2 to TRBJ2-3, with D possibly matching TRBD2 (6 bases). CDR1 is SNHLY and CDR2 is FYNNEI in the germline V gene. The CDR3 has 13 amino acids. V lost 4 bases and J 5 bases, leaving 10 bases between the germline ends. CDR3 protein: CASSAEAGDTQYF. In DNA, the CDR3 is TGTGCCAGCAGTGCGGAAGCGGGAGATACGCAGTATTTT.

The chain joins TRBV7-9 to TRBJ2-6; D unclear. This CDR3 region has 16 residues. Germline CDR1 SEHNR, CDR2 FQNEAQ (reference sequence). Trimming shortened V by 5 bases and J by 0 bases, and 11 bases separated the two germline ends. CDR3 in DNA: TGTGCCAGCAGCCCGAAGGGTACCTCTGGGGCCAACGTCCTGACTTTC. Residues: CASSPKGTSGANVLTF.

The rearrangement links TRBV25-1 to TRBJ2-5; D uncertain. The CDR3 has 10 amino acids. Trimming shortened V by 2 bases and J by 5 bases, and 0 bases separated the two germline ends. CDR1 is MGHDK, CDR2 SYGVNS, per germline. The CDR3 nucleotides read TGTGCCAGCAGTGAAGAGACCCAGTACTTC. Its protein product is CASSEETQYF.

The CDR3 loop is CSVEVKGKMVARTDTQYF. The CDR3, as DNA: TGCAGCGTTGAAGTGAAGGGGAAGATGGTTGCTCGCACAGATACGCAGTATTTT. The J gene is TRBJ2-3, the V gene TRBV29-1, with D perhaps matching TRBD1 (5 bases). Germline V gene sequence: CDR1 SQVTM, CDR2 ANQGSEA. The CDR3 runs to 18 residues. Deletions cut 1 base from V and 1 base from J, with 21 bases between.

The CDR3 loop reads CASSEARGSLSGNTIYF. The CDR3 DNA reads as TGTGCCAGCAGTGAAGCTCGGGGCTCCCTCTCTGGAAACACCATATATTTT. The chain employs TRBV2 and TRBJ1-3, with a weak D call TRBD1 (5 bases). The CDR3 spans 17 residues. Germline CDR1 SNHLY, CDR2 FYNNEI. V lost 0 bases and J 0 bases, leaving 12 bases between the germline ends.

The V and J genes are TRBV30 and TRBJ2-1; D uncertain. Trimming removed 1 base at V and 0 bases at J, with 7 bases between. CDR1 and CDR2 (germline): GTSNPN, SVGIG (reference sequence). The length of the CDR3 is 14 residues. Here the CDR3 DNA reads TGTGCCTGGAGTGGGTCCCGCTCCTACAATGAGCAGTTCTTC. Protein product: CAWSGSRSYNEQFF. The full variable domain, rest sourced from reference TRBV30 and TRBJ2-1, is SQTIHQWPATLVQPVGSPLSLECTVEGTSNPNLYWYRQAAGRGLQLLFYSVGIGQISSEVPQNLSASRPQDRQFILSSKKLLLSDSGFYLCAWSGSRSYNEQFFGPGTRLTVL.

This chain links TRBV6-1 with TRBJ1-2, with 7 bases that match TRBD1. The V gene's germline CDR1 is MNHNS and CDR2 SASEGT. V dropped 5 bases and J dropped 7; count of bases not matched to a gene: 7. This CDR3 comprises 13 residues. CDR3 DNA sequence: TGTGCCAGCAGTACACCCAGGGGGGCTGGCTACACCTTC. Encoded protein: CASSTPRGAGYTF.

The rearrangement uses TRBV29-1 and TRBJ1-5, with no clear D. CDR3 size: 12 residues. Trimming stripped 5 bases from V and 2 bases from J, with 7 bases between. Germline lookup yields CDR1 SQVTM and CDR2 ANQGSEA. As DNA, the CDR3 is TGCAGCGTTTCACTCCGCAATCAGCCCCAGCATTTT. Protein sequence: CSVSLRNQPQHF.

This clone was counted between two and nine times. J is TRBJ2-1 and V is TRBV29-1; no clear D. CDR3 size: 10 residues. The germline CDR1 and CDR2 sequences are SQVTM and ANQGSEA. V lost 4 bases and J lost 6, with 4 bases in between. The chain's CDR3 is CSVGANEQFF. DNA for the CDR3: TGCAGCGTTGGGGCCAATGAGCAGTTCTTC.

The chain is built from TRBV30 and TRBJ2-5; D gene ambiguous. The germline V and J ends were trimmed by 0 bases and 1 base, with 6 bases remaining between them. The CDR3 consists of 13 residues. From germline, CDR1 is GTSNPN and CDR2 SVGIG (reference sequence). CDR3 sequence reads: CAWSVASQETQYF. CDR3 DNA: TGTGCCTGGAGTGTTGCGTCCCAAGAGACCCAGTACTTC.

The rearrangement links TRBV10-3 to TRBJ1-4, with no clear D. The germline V gene encodes CDR1 ENHRY and CDR2 SYGVKD. The CDR3 length is 13 residues. V was clipped by 10 bases and J by 5 bases, with 14 bases between them. The CDR3: CATSTGDNEKLFF. DNA for the CDR3: TGTGCCACCTCTACCGGAGACAATGAAAAACTGTTTTTT.

The V and J genes are TRBV19 and TRBJ1-5, with 8 bases that match TRBD1. CDR1 and CDR2 (germline): LNHDA, SQIVND (reference sequence). The CDR3 has 15 amino acids. Losses at the gene ends were 5 bases for V and 3 bases for J; bases not matched to a gene: 6. CDR3 coding DNA: TGTGCCAGTAGTCCAGGGGGCTTGGACAATCAGCCCCAGCATTTT. It specifies CASSPGGLDNQPQHF.

This clone was observed once. This CDR3 is CSVCREVGSYEQYF. CDR3 in DNA: TGCAGCGTGTGCCGGGAGGTAGGCTCCTACGAGCAGTACTTC. The chain has TRBV29-1 and TRBJ2-7; 7 positions agree with TRBD2. Unmatched junction bases numbered 8, after V lost 6 bases and J lost 0 bases. Germline V gene data show CDR1 as SQVTM and CDR2 as ANQGSEA. The CDR3 runs to 14 residues.

The chain couples TRBV15 to TRBJ2-2; D uncertain. Trimming cost V 8 bases and J 4 bases, with 14 bases left between them. CDR1 and CDR2 (germline): LNHNV, YYDKDF (reference sequence). The CDR3 spans 14 residues. CDR3 region: CATLGRVGTGELFF. The CDR3 region has the DNA TGTGCCACCTTAGGAAGGGTGGGCACCGGGGAGCTGTTTTTT.

The chain links TRBV15 to TRBJ2-3, with D perhaps given as TRBD1 or TRBD2 (5 bases each). The germline V and J ends were trimmed by 1 base and 7 bases, with 15 bases remaining between them. The CDR3 length is 15 residues. Germline V gene data show CDR1 as LNHNV and CDR2 as YYDKDF (reference sequence). The CDR3 nucleotides are TGTGCCACCAGCAGAGGGGGGAATAACCAATATACGCAGTATTTT. This encodes CATSRGGNNQYTQYF.

This clone turned up a few times. The chain employs TRBV7-9 and TRBJ2-7, with a possible D match to TRBD1 (6 bases). This CDR3 region has 14 residues. Trimming pared 2 bases from V and 6 bases from J, leaving 14 bases between. CDR1 is SEHNR and CDR2 is FQNEAQ in the germline V gene (reference sequence). The DNA for the CDR3 is TGTGCCAGCAGCTTAACACAGGGTGGGAGCGAGCAGTACTTC. Translation gives CASSLTQGGSEQYF.

The V call is TRBV2, the J call TRBJ2-3; D is ambiguous. There are 14 residues in the CDR3. Germline V gene sequence: CDR1 SNHLY, CDR2 FYNNEI. V was shortened by 6 bases and J by 4 bases, with 14 bases between the two germline ends. The CDR3 protein is CASRSNLGADTQYF. DNA for the CDR3: TGTGCCAGCAGATCCAACCTGGGCGCAGATACGCAGTATTTT.